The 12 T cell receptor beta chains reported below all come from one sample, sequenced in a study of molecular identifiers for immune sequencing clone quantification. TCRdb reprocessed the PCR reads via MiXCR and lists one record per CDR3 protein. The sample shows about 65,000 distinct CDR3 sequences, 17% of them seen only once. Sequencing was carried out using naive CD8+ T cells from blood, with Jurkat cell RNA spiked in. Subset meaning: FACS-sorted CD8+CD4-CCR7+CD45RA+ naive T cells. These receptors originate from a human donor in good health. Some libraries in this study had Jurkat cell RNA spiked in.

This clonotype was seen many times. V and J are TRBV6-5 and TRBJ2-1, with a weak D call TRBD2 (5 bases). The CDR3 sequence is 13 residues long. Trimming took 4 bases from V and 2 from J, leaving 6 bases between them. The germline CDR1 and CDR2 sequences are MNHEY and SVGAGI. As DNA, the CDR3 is TGTGCCAGCAGTTCTAGCACCTACAATGAGCAGTTCTTC. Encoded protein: CASSSSTYNEQFF.

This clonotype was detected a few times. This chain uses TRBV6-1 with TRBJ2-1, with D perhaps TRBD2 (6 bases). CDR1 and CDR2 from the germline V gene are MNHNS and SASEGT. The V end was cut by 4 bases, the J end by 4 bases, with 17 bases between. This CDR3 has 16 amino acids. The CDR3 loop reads CASSAWRGGGYNEQFF. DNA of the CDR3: TGTGCCAGCAGTGCTTGGCGGGGAGGTGGATACAATGAGCAGTTCTTC.

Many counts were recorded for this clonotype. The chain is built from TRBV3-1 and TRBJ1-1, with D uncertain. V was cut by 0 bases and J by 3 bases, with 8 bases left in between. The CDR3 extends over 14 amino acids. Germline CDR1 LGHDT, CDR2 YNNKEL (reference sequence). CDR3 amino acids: CASSQDSWDTEAFF. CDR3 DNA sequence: TGTGCCAGCAGCCAAGACAGTTGGGACACTGAAGCTTTCTTT.

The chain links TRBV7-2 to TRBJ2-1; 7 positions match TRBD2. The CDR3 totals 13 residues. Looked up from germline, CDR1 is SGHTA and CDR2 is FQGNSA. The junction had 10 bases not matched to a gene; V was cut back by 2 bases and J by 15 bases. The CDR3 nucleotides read TGTGCCAGCAGCTTATTTGGGGGAGGGCCTCCGTTCTTC. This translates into CASSLFGGGPPFF.

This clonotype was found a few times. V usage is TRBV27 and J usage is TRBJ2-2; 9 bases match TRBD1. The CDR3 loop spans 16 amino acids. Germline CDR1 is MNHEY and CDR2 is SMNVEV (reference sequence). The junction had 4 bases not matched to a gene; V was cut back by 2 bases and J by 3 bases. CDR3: CASSLEQGAYTGELFF. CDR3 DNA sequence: TGTGCCAGCAGTTTAGAACAGGGGGCCTACACCGGGGAGCTGTTTTTT.

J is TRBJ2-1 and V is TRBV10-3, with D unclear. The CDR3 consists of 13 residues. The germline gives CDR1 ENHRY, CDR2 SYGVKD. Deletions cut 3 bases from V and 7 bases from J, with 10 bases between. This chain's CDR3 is CAISDSSPNEQFF. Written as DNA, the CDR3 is TGTGCCATCAGTGATTCGTCCCCGAATGAGCAGTTCTTC.

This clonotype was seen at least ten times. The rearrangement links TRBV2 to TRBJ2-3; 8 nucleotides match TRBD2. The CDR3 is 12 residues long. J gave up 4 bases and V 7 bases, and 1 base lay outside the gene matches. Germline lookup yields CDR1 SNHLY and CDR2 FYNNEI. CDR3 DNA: TGTGCCAGCACGGGACTAGCAGATACGCAGTATTTT. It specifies CASTGLADTQYF.

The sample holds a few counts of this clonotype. The CDR3 region is CASSLHLYEQYF. In DNA form, the CDR3 reads TGTGCCAGCAGTTTACACCTTTACGAGCAGTACTTC. The chain links TRBV12-3 or TRBV12-4 to TRBJ2-7, with D uncertain. Trimming took 2 bases from V and 4 from J, leaving 6 bases between them. The CDR3 has 12 amino acids.

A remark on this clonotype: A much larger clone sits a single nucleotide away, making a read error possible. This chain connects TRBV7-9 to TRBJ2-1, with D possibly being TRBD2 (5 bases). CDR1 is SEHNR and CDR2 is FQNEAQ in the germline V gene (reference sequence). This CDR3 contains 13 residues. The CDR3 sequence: CASSPSPYNEQSF. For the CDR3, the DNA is TGTGCCAGCAGCCCTAGCCCTTACAATGAGCAGTCCTTC.

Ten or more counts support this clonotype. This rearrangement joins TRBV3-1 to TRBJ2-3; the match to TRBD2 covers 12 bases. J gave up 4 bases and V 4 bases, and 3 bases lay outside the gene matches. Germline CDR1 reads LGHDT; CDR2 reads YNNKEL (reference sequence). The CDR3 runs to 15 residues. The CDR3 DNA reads TGTGCCAGCAGCCTGACTAGCGGGAGTTCAGATACGCAGTATTTT. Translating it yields CASSLTSGSSDTQYF.

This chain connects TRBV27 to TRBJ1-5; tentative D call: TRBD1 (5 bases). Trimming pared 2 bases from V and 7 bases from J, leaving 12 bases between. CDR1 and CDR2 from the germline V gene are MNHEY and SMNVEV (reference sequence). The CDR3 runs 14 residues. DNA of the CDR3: TGTGCCAGCAGTTTACAGGACGGGGGGCAGCCCCAGCATTTT. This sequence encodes CASSLQDGGQPQHF.

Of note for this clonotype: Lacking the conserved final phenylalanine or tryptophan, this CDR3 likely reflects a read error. CDR3 sequence reads: CASSLVGTSSGEQYL. DNA of the CDR3: TGTGCCAGCAGCTTGGTAGGGACTAGTTCTGGCGAGCAGTACCTC. This sequence joins TRBV5-3 and TRBJ2-7; 8 bases fit TRBD2. TRBV5-3 is placed among ORFs of uncertain function. The CDR3 is made up of 15 amino acids.